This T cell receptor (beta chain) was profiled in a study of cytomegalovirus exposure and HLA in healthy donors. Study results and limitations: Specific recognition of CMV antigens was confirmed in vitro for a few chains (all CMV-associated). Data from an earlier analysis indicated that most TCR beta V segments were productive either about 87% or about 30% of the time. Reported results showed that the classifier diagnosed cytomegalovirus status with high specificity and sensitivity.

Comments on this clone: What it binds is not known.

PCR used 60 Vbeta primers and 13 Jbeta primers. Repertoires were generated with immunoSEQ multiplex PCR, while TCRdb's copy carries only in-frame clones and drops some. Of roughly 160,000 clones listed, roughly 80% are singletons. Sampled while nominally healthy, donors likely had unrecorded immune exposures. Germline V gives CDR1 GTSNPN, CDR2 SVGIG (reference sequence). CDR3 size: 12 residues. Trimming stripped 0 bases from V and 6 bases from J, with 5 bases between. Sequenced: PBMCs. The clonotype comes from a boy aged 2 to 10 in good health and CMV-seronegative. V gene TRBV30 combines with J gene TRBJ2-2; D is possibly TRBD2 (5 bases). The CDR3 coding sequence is TGTGCCTGGAGTGTACTAGCCGGGGAGCTGTTTTTT. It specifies CAWSVLAGELFF.